These 30 T cell receptor beta chains share one sample of origin, sequenced in a study of blood T cell repertoires in COVID-19 (TCRdb year 2020). Libraries were made using the immunoSEQ multiplex PCR assay. Not all clones reach the TCRdb copy of this immuneACCESS table, which keeps in-frame sequences only. Checked studies attribute under half of the gap to unresolved V genes and leave the rest unexplained. The sample data list approximately 200,000 clones, and roughly 83% of these were observed just once. In total, the top ten clones hold roughly 7% of the sample. The material sequenced was peripheral blood. These receptors originate from a woman in her forties or fifties with acute or convalescent COVID-19.

There are a few counts of this clone. The J gene is TRBJ1-5, the V gene TRBV13; D call uncertain. Germline V gene data show CDR1 as PRHDT and CDR2 as FYEKMQ (reference sequence). V was cut by 2 bases and J by 7 bases, with 18 bases left in between. The length of the CDR3 is 16 residues. CDR3: CASSLSGGDPKQPQHF. The CDR3 region has the DNA TGTGCCAGCAGCTTAAGCGGCGGTGACCCGAAACAGCCCCAGCATTTT.

The rearrangement joins TRBV19 to TRBJ2-3; 7 bases align to TRBD2. This CDR3 comprises 17 residues. V was pared by 2 bases and J by 0 bases, with 8 bases of the junction left unmatched. Germline V gene data show CDR1 as LNHDA and CDR2 as SQIVND (reference sequence). The CDR3 DNA is TGTGCCAGTAGTATATCGGGGCTAGCGGAAAGCACAGATACGCAGTATTTT. As protein: CASSISGLAESTDTQYF.

CDR3 in DNA: TGTGCCAGCAGCCAAGGTGCAGGGGTAGCTTTCTTT. Its translation is CASSQGAGVAFF. The rearrangement uses TRBV3-1 (or the pseudogene TRBV3-2) and TRBJ1-1; TRBD1 is a possible D gene (6 bases). Per germline, CDR1 LGHDT and CDR2 YNNKEL (reference sequence). Trimming shortened V by 1 base and J by 10 bases, and 10 bases separated the two germline ends. There are 12 residues in the CDR3.

For the CDR3, the DNA is TGTGCCAGCAGCTTGGAGGCAGGGCGCCGTCTATATGGCTACACCTTC. Encoded protein: CASSLEAGRRLYGYTF. J is TRBJ1-2 and V is TRBV5-5, with D maybe TRBD1 (5 bases). CDR1 and CDR2 (germline): SGHKS, YYEKEE (reference sequence). Trimming left V 0 bases short and J 5 bases short, with 17 bases between. This CDR3 has 16 residues.

The CDR3 region is CASSGGASGSRSYNEQFF. For the CDR3, the DNA is TGTGCCAGCAGTGGAGGGGCTAGCGGGAGTAGGTCCTACAATGAGCAGTTCTTC. The chain carries TRBV6-1 and TRBJ2-1; 10 bases fit TRBD2. The V and J ends lost 4 bases and 1 base, in that order; junction bases with no gene match: 10. Germline values: CDR1 MNHNS, CDR2 SASEGT. This CDR3 is 18 amino acids long.

This sequence joins TRBV19 and TRBJ2-3; 7 bases are a match to TRBD1. V lost 0 bases, J lost 6 bases, and 12 bases stayed unmatched. Germline V gives CDR1 LNHDA, CDR2 SQIVND (reference sequence). The CDR3 extends over 17 amino acids. Here the CDR3 reads CASSIDPLEGGFDTQYF. CDR3 coding DNA: TGTGCCAGTAGTATAGATCCTCTTGAAGGGGGCTTCGATACGCAGTATTTT.

This rearrangement joins TRBV28 to TRBJ1-5; 11 bases are a match to TRBD1. Germline CDR1 and CDR2: MDHEN and SYDVKM. The CDR3 contains 16 residues. The ends lost 6 bases at V and 4 bases at J; junction bases unmatched: 8. DNA for the CDR3: TGTGCCAGCAGGGACGGCGGGACAGGGGGAAATCAGCCCCAGCATTTT. Its protein is CASRDGGTGGNQPQHF.

This clone was found once. V and J are TRBV6-1 and TRBJ2-7; 8 positions match TRBD1. Germline CDR1 MNHNS, CDR2 SASEGT. Trimming removed 2 bases from V and 13 bases from J; junction bases left unmatched: 10. The CDR3 covers 13 residues. CDR3 protein: CASSENPDRALYF. CDR3 sequence (DNA): TGTGCCAGCAGTGAAAATCCGGACAGGGCCTTATACTTC.

This clone appeared many times. This chain connects TRBV19 to TRBJ2-2; 9 positions match TRBD1. This CDR3 region has 16 residues. Germline V CDR1 and CDR2: LNHDA, SQIVND (reference sequence). V dropped 6 bases and J dropped 6; count of bases not matched to a gene: 11. This CDR3 is CASRRTGTGKAGELFF. The CDR3 coding sequence is TGTGCCAGTAGACGGACCGGGACAGGGAAAGCCGGGGAGCTGTTTTTT.

This clone was recorded once. The chain carries TRBV28 and TRBJ2-3; 10 bases match TRBD2. V dropped 3 bases and J dropped 4; count of bases not matched to a gene: 7. Per the germline V gene, CDR1 is MDHEN and CDR2 is SYDVKM. The CDR3 runs 16 residues. CDR3 in amino acids: CASSFLAGDGADTQYF. The CDR3 DNA follows: TGTGCCAGCAGTTTTCTAGCGGGAGATGGGGCAGATACGCAGTATTTT.

This chain links TRBV13 with TRBJ2-7, with TRBD2 as a possible D gene (6 bases). CDR3 length equals 14 residues. Between the trimmed V and J ends, which lost 5 bases and 2 bases, there was a span of 13 bases. Germline CDR1 is PRHDT and CDR2 is FYEKMQ (reference sequence). The CDR3 here is CASSLWAGPYEQYF. The DNA for the CDR3 is TGTGCCAGCAGCCTGTGGGCGGGACCCTACGAGCAGTACTTC. Full variable domain (missing parts from reference TRBV13 and TRBJ2-7): AAGVIQSPRHLIKEKRETATLKCYPIPRHDTVYWYQQGPGQDPQFLISFYEKMQSDKGSIPDRFSAQQFSDYHSELNMSSLELGDSALYFCASSLWAGPYEQYFGPGTRLTVT.

With regard to this clone: Other DNA sequences within the sample encode an identical CDR3. The chain links TRBV19 to TRBJ1-5, with D tentatively TRBD1 (6 bases). Germline CDR1 is LNHDA and CDR2 is SQIVND (reference sequence). The CDR3 has 17 amino acids. The V gene lost 3 bases and the J gene lost 7 bases, with 22 bases spanning the gap. Written as DNA, the CDR3 is TGTGCCAGTAGTATCTCCCCCCAACAGGGATCAAGACAGCCCCAGCATTTT. This sequence encodes CASSISPQQGSRQPQHF.

The chain is built from TRBV7-9 and TRBJ2-1; D possibly corresponds to TRBD1 (6 bases). Deletions cut 2 bases from V and 7 bases from J, with 9 bases between. Germline CDR1 is SEHNR and CDR2 is FQNEAQ (reference sequence). This CDR3 spans 13 amino acids. CDR3 in amino acids: CASSLSQGNEQFF. The CDR3 DNA reads TGTGCCAGCAGCTTATCCCAGGGGAATGAGCAGTTCTTC.

This chain uses TRBV30 with TRBJ2-7, with a weak D call TRBD1 (5 bases). Looked up from germline, CDR1 is GTSNPN and CDR2 is SVGIG (reference sequence). CDR3 length: 14 residues. V lost 0 bases to trimming and J lost 2 bases, with 11 bases between them. The CDR3 sequence: CAWSVGQGTYEQYF. DNA of the CDR3: TGTGCCTGGAGTGTGGGGCAGGGAACCTACGAGCAGTACTTC.

The rearrangement joins TRBV5-1 to TRBJ1-1, with D hard to call. The V end was cut by 0 bases, the J end by 0 bases, with 6 bases between. CDR3 length: 14 residues. Germline V gives CDR1 SGHRS, CDR2 YFSETQ. For the CDR3, the DNA is TGCGCCAGCAGCTTGGACAACCTGAACACTGAAGCTTTCTTT. Translated: CASSLDNLNTEAFF.

The sample holds many counts of this clone. CDR3 in DNA: TGTGCCAGCAGCCGTCGGTCCGACTCCTACGAGCAGTACTTC. As protein: CASSRRSDSYEQYF. V and J are TRBV28 and TRBJ2-7, with D unclear. CDR3 length: 14 residues. Trimming left V 6 bases short and J 0 bases short, with 12 bases between. In germline, CDR1 is MDHEN, CDR2 SYDVKM.

The chain couples TRBV9 to TRBJ2-5, with TRBD2 matching over 9 bases. V lost 3 bases to trimming and J lost 2 bases; unmatched junction nucleotides: 8. Germline V gives CDR1 SGDLS, CDR2 YYNGEE. The CDR3 runs to 16 residues. CDR3 in DNA: TGTGCCAGCAGCGCCCCCGGACTAGCGCGACAAGAGACCCAGTACTTC. It codes for CASSAPGLARQETQYF.

V gene TRBV4-1 combines with J gene TRBJ2-1; 8 positions agree with TRBD2. Germline V gives CDR1 MGHRA, CDR2 YSYEKL. V shed 6 bases and J 3 bases; nucleotides not matched to a gene: 10. There are 16 residues in the CDR3. In DNA, the CDR3 is TGCGCCAGCAGAGACAGCGGGAGCCGGTTCTACAATGAGCAGTTCTTC. Encoded protein: CASRDSGSRFYNEQFF.

The rearrangement links TRBV7-2 to TRBJ1-2, with D unresolved. V lost 0 bases to trimming and J lost 0 bases, with 11 bases between them. Per the germline V gene, CDR1 is SGHTA and CDR2 is FQGNSA. The CDR3 covers 16 residues. CDR3: CASSLARQITNYGYTF. As DNA, the CDR3 is TGTGCCAGCAGCTTAGCGCGGCAGATTACTAACTATGGCTACACCTTC.

A few counts support this clone. The V gene is TRBV7-3, the J gene TRBJ2-1; 9 bases agree with TRBD1. The CDR3 sequence is 15 residues long. The germline CDR1 and CDR2 sequences are SGHTA and FQGTGA. With 4 bases clipped from V and 2 bases from J, the junction kept 3 bases outside the gene matches. The CDR3 nucleotides read TGTGCCAGCAGCTGGGGACAGGGAACCTACAATGAGCAGTTCTTC. Residues: CASSWGQGTYNEQFF.

The V gene is TRBV7-2, the J gene TRBJ2-7; 10 bases agree with TRBD2. The CDR3 has 18 amino acids. Per germline, CDR1 SGHTA and CDR2 FQGNSA. V lost 4 bases to trimming and J lost 0 bases; unmatched junction nucleotides: 12. CDR3 sequence: CASSSQRGGGHSSYEQYF. The CDR3 nucleotides read TGTGCCAGCAGCTCCCAGCGGGGGGGAGGTCACAGCTCCTACGAGCAGTACTTC.

The rearrangement uses TRBV7-2 and TRBJ2-7; perhaps TRBD2 as D (5 bases). V was clipped by 1 base and J by 0 bases, with 10 bases between them. Germline loops: CDR1 SGHTA, CDR2 FQGNSA. This CDR3 is 15 amino acids long. CDR3 in DNA: TGTGCCAGCAGCTTAGAGGGCGGACTCTCCTACGAGCAGTACTTC. It yields the protein CASSLEGGLSYEQYF. Full variable domain (remainder filled in from reference TRBV7-2 and TRBJ2-7): GAGVSQSPSNKVTEKGKDVELRCDPISGHTALYWYRQSLGQGLEFLIYFQGNSAPDKSGLPSDRFSAERTGGSVSTLTIQRTQQEDSAVYLCASSLEGGLSYEQYFGPGTRLTVT.

This chain connects TRBV7-9 to TRBJ2-7; 9 bases map to TRBD1. The V and J ends lost 2 bases and 6 bases, in that order; junction bases with no gene match: 8. Germline lookup yields CDR1 SEHNR and CDR2 FQNEAQ (reference sequence). The CDR3 has 15 residues. This CDR3 is CASSLFLDRGSEQYF. CDR3 DNA: TGTGCCAGCAGCTTATTCCTCGACAGGGGGAGCGAGCAGTACTTC.

Ten or more counts support this clone. The rearrangement uses TRBV4-1 and TRBJ2-1; D may be TRBD2 (6 bases). The CDR3 spans 15 residues. Between the trimmed V and J ends, which lost 0 bases and 9 bases, there was a span of 15 bases. Germline CDR1 MGHRA, CDR2 YSYEKL. In DNA form, the CDR3 reads TGCGCCAGCAGCCAAGATCGGTCTGCGGGAACTGAGCAGTTCTTC. As protein: CASSQDRSAGTEQFF.

The chain carries TRBV30 and TRBJ1-1; TRBD1 is a possible D gene (6 bases). V gave up 3 bases and J gave up 1 base, with 9 bases separating them. Germline V gives CDR1 GTSNPN, CDR2 SVGIG (reference sequence). This CDR3 has 13 residues. Here the CDR3 reads CAWRPGQNTEAFF. CDR3 coding DNA: TGTGCCTGGAGACCGGGACAGAACACTGAAGCTTTCTTT.

The CDR3 bases are TGTGCCAGTAGTATAGAATGGGGCCCGGACACTGAAGCTTTCTTT. This codes for CASSIEWGPDTEAFF. The chain carries TRBV19 and TRBJ1-1, with a possible D match to TRBD1 (5 bases). Trimming took 0 bases from V and 3 from J, leaving 11 bases between them. The CDR3 consists of 15 residues. CDR1 LNHDA and CDR2 SQIVND come from the germline V gene (reference sequence).

V usage is TRBV7-2 and J usage is TRBJ1-2; D ambiguous. This CDR3 spans 15 amino acids. CDR1 and CDR2 from the germline V gene are SGHTA and FQGNSA. The ends were cut back, 1 base at V and 5 bases at J, with 14 bases in the middle. The CDR3 sequence is CASSLEFRVQYGYTF. The CDR3 DNA sequence: TGTGCCAGCAGCTTAGAATTTCGGGTCCAGTATGGCTACACCTTC.

This clone was seen a handful of times. The chain has TRBV4-3 and TRBJ1-1, with D possibly TRBD1 on 5 matching bases. The V and J ends lost 1 base and 1 base respectively, with 13 bases between them. Germline CDR1 is LGHNA and CDR2 is YSLEER. CDR3 length equals 16 residues. Here the CDR3 reads CASSQGRNRKNTEAFF. CDR3 bases: TGCGCCAGCAGCCAAGGAAGGAACAGGAAGAACACTGAAGCTTTCTTT.

This chain links TRBV5-8 with TRBJ2-1, with 10 bases fitting TRBD1. There are 14 residues in the CDR3. V shed 0 bases and J 6 bases; nucleotides not matched to a gene: 0. Per germline, CDR1 SGHTS and CDR2 YDEGEE. This CDR3 reads CASSLGTGGNEQFF. CDR3 DNA: TGTGCCAGCAGCTTGGGGACAGGGGGCAATGAGCAGTTCTTC.

The chain uses TRBV5-6 and TRBJ1-4; maybe TRBD1 (5 bases). V was clipped by 3 bases and J by 7 bases, with 10 bases between them. This CDR3 region has 13 residues. Germline values: CDR1 SGHDT, CDR2 YYEEEE. In DNA form, the CDR3 reads TGTGCCAGCAGCTGGGGGGAGAGTGAAAAACTGTTTTTT. This translates into CASSWGESEKLFF.